This TCR beta chain derives from a study of PD-1 blockade in classical Hodgkin lymphoma. Findings and limits, study-wide: It was reported that newly diagnosed patients had less baseline TCR diversity than healthy donors. Reasons behind the repertoire differences stay unclear, perhaps disease activity or earlier therapy. The baseline diversity of complete responders showed similarity to that of newly diagnosed patients.

Every patient was affected by relapse after autologous stem cell transplantation, while exposure to brentuximab vedotin was not uniform. Magnetic negative selection was used to purify CD4+ T cells from thawed PBMCs. V lost 1 base and J lost 12, with 7 bases in between. Germline CDR1 and CDR2: GTSNPN and SVGIG (reference sequence). This CDR3 is built from 11 residues. Note on this clone: Its antigen remains unknown.

Clones were read by immunoSEQ multiplex PCR, and TCRdb kept only the in-frame ones, dropping some. The sample lists under 8,500 clones; approximately 80% were seen once. The sample here was CD4+ T cells from blood, taken at baseline. The V gene is TRBV30, the J gene TRBJ1-6; D remains ambiguous. The TCR comes from a human donor with classical Hodgkin lymphoma. The CDR3 sequence: CAWSEAVPLHF. In nucleotides, the CDR3 is TGTGCCTGGAGTGAAGCCGTACCCCTCCACTTT. The full variable domain, its missing parts supplied by reference TRBV30 and TRBJ1-6, is SQTIHQWPATLVQPVGSPLSLECTVEGTSNPNLYWYRQAAGRGLQLLFYSVGIGQISSEVPQNLSASRPQDRQFILSSKKLLLSDSGFYLCAWSEAVPLHFGNGTRLTVT.